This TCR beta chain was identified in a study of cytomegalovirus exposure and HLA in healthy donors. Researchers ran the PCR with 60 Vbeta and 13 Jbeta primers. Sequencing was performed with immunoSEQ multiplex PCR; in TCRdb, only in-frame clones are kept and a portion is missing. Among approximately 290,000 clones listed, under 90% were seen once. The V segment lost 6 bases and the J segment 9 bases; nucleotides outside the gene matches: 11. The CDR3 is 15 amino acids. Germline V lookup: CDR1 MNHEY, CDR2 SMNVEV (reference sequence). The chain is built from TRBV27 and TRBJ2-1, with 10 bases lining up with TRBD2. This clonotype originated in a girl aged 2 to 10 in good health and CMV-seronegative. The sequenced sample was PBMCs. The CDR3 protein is CASSPLAGVAGEQFF. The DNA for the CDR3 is TGTGCCAGCAGCCCCCTAGCGGGAGTTGCTGGTGAGCAGTTCTTC.